The 23 T cell receptor beta chains listed next were all sequenced from one sample in a study of T-cell reconstitution after alpha-beta-depleted transplantation in children. Unique molecular identifiers tagged the TCRbeta library. From the PCR reads, TCRdb called clonotypes with MiXCR, one entry per CDR3 protein. The sample carries some 340,000 distinct CDR3 sequences, 9% to 12% recorded once. The sequencing used PBMCs from the stem cell graft donor, collected from the stem cell graft. The source of these receptors is a human donor who donated a stem cell graft to a child with acute lymphoblastic leukemia.

V usage is TRBV10-3 and J usage is TRBJ1-1, with TRBD1 matching 7 bases. J was trimmed by 5 bases and V by 7 bases; bases with no gene match: 7. CDR1 is ENHRY and CDR2 is SYGVKD in the germline V gene. The CDR3 loop spans 13 amino acids. CDR3 nucleotide sequence: TGTGCCATCATGGACAGGATGGGAACTGAAGCTTTCTTT. As protein: CAIMDRMGTEAFF.

The rearrangement links TRBV12-3 or TRBV12-4 to TRBJ2-7, with TRBD2 identical over 7 bases. V shed 6 bases, J shed 4 bases, and the junction held 15 bases outside the gene matches. The CDR3 contains 16 residues. This chain's CDR3 is CASSYLGAGPSYEQYF. The CDR3 region has the DNA TGTGCCAGCAGCTACTTGGGAGCGGGACCCTCTTACGAGCAGTACTTC.

The chain links TRBV27 to TRBJ2-3; D is possibly TRBD2 (7 bases). The CDR3 length is 15 residues. Germline V gives CDR1 MNHEY, CDR2 SMNVEV (reference sequence). Between the trimmed V and J ends, which lost 4 bases and 4 bases, there was a span of 15 bases. This chain's CDR3 is CASSYVWGGPDTQYF. The DNA of the CDR3 is TGTGCCAGCAGTTACGTATGGGGGGGCCCAGATACGCAGTATTTT.

In this sample, this clonotype turned up many times. This chain connects TRBV7-9 to TRBJ2-7; D remains unclear. The ends were cut back, 5 bases at V and 3 bases at J, with 17 bases in the middle. The CDR3 has 15 amino acids. CDR1 and CDR2 from the germline V gene are SEHNR and FQNEAQ (reference sequence). CDR3 in amino acids: CASSRQEFRVYEQYF. In DNA form, the CDR3 reads TGTGCCAGCAGCCGCCAGGAGTTCAGAGTCTACGAGCAGTACTTC.

Ten or more counts support this clonotype. The chain employs TRBV9 and TRBJ1-1; D might be TRBD1 (6 bases). The germline V gene encodes CDR1 SGDLS and CDR2 YYNGEE. The CDR3 runs to 14 residues. V lost 0 bases, J lost 3 bases, and 9 bases lay in between. The CDR3 region is CASSVGGADTEAFF. CDR3 in DNA: TGTGCCAGCAGCGTAGGGGGGGCTGACACTGAAGCTTTCTTT.

This clonotype has a handful of counts. The chain joins TRBV5-1 to TRBJ2-5; D is unclear. V was clipped by 4 bases and J by 5 bases, with 21 bases between them. The CDR3 covers 16 residues. Germline CDR1 and CDR2: SGHRS and YFSETQ. The CDR3 DNA is TGCGCCAGCAGCCCTGCCCGGGCTAACCTCATCGAGACCCAGTACTTC. Translating gives CASSPARANLIETQYF.

This clonotype was counted many times. The junction departs from germline at one end; a sequencing error may be responsible. The chain couples TRBV5-1 to TRBJ2-1; D is uncertain. The CDR3 loop spans 12 amino acids. Germline CDR1 is SGHRS and CDR2 is YFSETQ. The CDR3 loop reads CASSRTYNEQFF. The CDR3 nucleotides are TGTGCCAGCAGCCGAACCTACAATGAGCAGTTCTTC.

The rearrangement links TRBV14 to TRBJ2-1; TRBD2 might be the D (5 bases). V was shortened by 4 bases and J by 5 bases, with 15 bases between the two germline ends. Germline CDR1 reads SGHDN; CDR2 reads FVKESK. This CDR3 is built from 15 residues. The CDR3 nucleotides read TGTGCCAGCAGCCCGGCAAGTGGAGGCCACAATGAGCAGTTCTTC. Amino acids: CASSPASGGHNEQFF.

The table lists this clonotype with many counts. The chain has TRBV20-1 and TRBJ2-3; 8 nucleotides agree with TRBD2. CDR1 is DFQATT and CDR2 is SNEGSKA in the germline V gene (reference sequence). The CDR3 covers 14 residues. V dropped 7 bases and J dropped 4; count of bases not matched to a gene: 10. The CDR3 bases are TGCAGTGTGGCTGTGCTAGCGGGCGCAGATACGCAGTATTTT. Encoded protein: CSVAVLAGADTQYF.

The chain joins TRBV7-2 to TRBJ2-1, with 7 positions matching TRBD2. From germline, CDR1 is SGHTA and CDR2 FQGNSA. This CDR3 region has 16 residues. V gave up 1 base and J gave up 4 bases; unmatched junction bases: 7. The CDR3 loop is CASSLVLRGGYNEQFF. CDR3 nucleotides: TGTGCCAGCAGCTTAGTACTTCGCGGGGGTTACAATGAGCAGTTCTTC. The full variable domain, its missing parts supplied by reference TRBV7-2 and TRBJ2-1, is GAGVSQSPSNKVTEKGKDVELRCDPISGHTALYWYRQSLGQGLEFLIYFQGNSAPDKSGLPSDRFSAERTGGSVSTLTIQRTQQEDSAVYLCASSLVLRGGYNEQFFGPGTRLTVL.

The chain uses TRBV19 and TRBJ2-2; possibly TRBD2 for D (6 bases). Deletions cut 0 bases from V and 5 bases from J, with 16 bases between. Germline V gene sequence: CDR1 LNHDA, CDR2 SQIVND (reference sequence). The CDR3 has 17 amino acids. CDR3 in DNA: TGTGCCAGTAGTATAGATCCTGACGGGAGACTGACCGGGGAGCTGTTTTTT. Translated, it gives CASSIDPDGRLTGELFF.

This clonotype has ten or more counts. V and J are TRBV2 and TRBJ1-5; TRBD1 agrees at 11 bases. The CDR3 length is 15 residues. V dropped 6 bases and J dropped 7; count of bases not matched to a gene: 8. Germline V gene data show CDR1 as SNHLY and CDR2 as FYNNEI. The CDR3 DNA sequence: TGTGCCAGCAGCGGACAGGGGGCTGCGTACCAGCCCCAGCATTTT. This codes for CASSGQGAAYQPQHF.

This chain connects TRBV20-1 to TRBJ2-7; TRBD2 agrees at 8 bases. With 1 base clipped from V and 6 bases from J, the junction kept 5 bases outside the gene matches. Germline V gives CDR1 DFQATT, CDR2 SNEGSKA (reference sequence). CDR3 size: 13 residues. The chain's CDR3 is CSARGGLGSEQYF. The CDR3 bases are TGCAGTGCTAGAGGGGGACTAGGAAGCGAGCAGTACTTC.

This clonotype was seen at least ten times. The gene calls are TRBV28 and TRBJ2-3; D is uncertain. Germline V gene sequence: CDR1 MDHEN, CDR2 SYDVKM. V lost 6 bases and J lost 3, with 7 bases in between. This CDR3 spans 12 amino acids. The CDR3 region is CASRLETDTQYF. CDR3 in DNA: TGTGCCAGCAGGCTTGAAACAGATACGCAGTATTTT.

This clonotype was found a few times. V usage is TRBV6-2 or TRBV6-3 and J usage is TRBJ2-1; 7 bases fit TRBD2. The CDR3 totals 15 residues. Germline lookup yields CDR1 MNHEY and CDR2 SVGEGT. The J segment lost 4 bases and the V segment lost 2 bases, leaving 5 bases of the junction unmatched. CDR3 in DNA: TGTGCCAGCAGTTACAGGGAGGGGAGGTACAATGAGCAGTTCTTC. This gives the protein CASSYREGRYNEQFF.

The chain employs TRBV6-1 and TRBJ2-7; 16 bases match TRBD2. Germline CDR1 MNHNS, CDR2 SASEGT. The junction had 10 bases not matched to a gene; V was cut back by 8 bases and J by 3 bases. CDR3 length: 17 amino acids. CDR3 in amino acids: CASARGLAGGLGYEQYF. The CDR3, as DNA: TGTGCCAGCGCACGGGGACTAGCGGGAGGGTTAGGCTACGAGCAGTACTTC.

The chain combines TRBV6-5 with TRBJ1-3; perhaps TRBD1 as D (5 bases). V shed 5 bases and J shed 8 bases, with 10 bases lying between them. CDR3 size: 12 residues. Germline V gene data show CDR1 as MNHEY and CDR2 as SVGAGI. The CDR3 nucleotides are TGTGCCAGCAGTGACAGTCCCCACACCATATATTTT. Translated: CASSDSPHTIYF.

The chain recombines TRBV13 with TRBJ2-3, with TRBD2 matching over 10 bases. Per germline, CDR1 PRHDT and CDR2 FYEKMQ (reference sequence). The trim removed 3 bases at V and 6 bases at J, leaving 12 bases unmatched. CDR3 length: 17 residues. This chain's CDR3 is CASSLGTGLAGVDTQYF. The CDR3 DNA reads as TGTGCCAGCAGCTTGGGAACGGGCCTAGCGGGAGTGGATACGCAGTATTTT. Drawing the rest from reference TRBV13 and TRBJ2-3, the complete variable domain is AAGVIQSPRHLIKEKRETATLKCYPIPRHDTVYWYQQGPGQDPQFLISFYEKMQSDKGSIPDRFSAQQFSDYHSELNMSSLELGDSALYFCASSLGTGLAGVDTQYFGPGTRLTVL.

This clonotype was found a few times. This sequence joins TRBV20-1 and TRBJ2-3, with D tentatively TRBD1 or TRBD2 (5 bases each). The germline gives CDR1 DFQATT, CDR2 SNEGSKA (reference sequence). The germline V and J ends were trimmed by 1 base and 2 bases, with 13 bases remaining between them. This CDR3 is built from 15 residues. For the CDR3, the DNA is TGCAGTGCTAGAGCTAGCTGGGGGTACACAGATACGCAGTATTTT. Its translation is CSARASWGYTDTQYF.

The sample holds a few counts of this clonotype. The rearrangement joins TRBV11-2 to TRBJ1-1, with 12 bases that match TRBD1. The CDR3 consists of 18 residues. After removal of 5 bases from V and 7 bases from J, the junction contained 17 bases not matched to a gene. Germline CDR1 reads SGHAT; CDR2 reads FQNNGV. The CDR3 loop reads CASSPYPSGQGAPNEAFF. The CDR3 nucleotides read TGTGCCAGCAGCCCCTACCCTTCGGGACAGGGGGCGCCTAATGAAGCTTTCTTT.

The chain is built from TRBV18 and TRBJ2-6; D uncertain. The CDR3 consists of 15 residues. V lost 1 base and J 3 bases, leaving 7 bases between the germline ends. CDR1 is KGHSH, CDR2 LQKENI, per germline. In DNA, the CDR3 is TGTGCCAGCTCACCACGGGTGGGTGGGGCCAACGTCCTGACTTTC. It encodes CASSPRVGGANVLTF.

This clonotype has a handful of counts. The chain recombines TRBV7-2 with TRBJ1-5; D call uncertain. The germline CDR1 and CDR2 sequences are SGHTA and FQGNSA. The CDR3 loop spans 13 amino acids. Trimming removed 2 bases at V and 5 bases at J, with 7 bases between. The CDR3 here is CASSLRRDQPQHF. DNA of the CDR3: TGTGCCAGCAGCTTACGGAGGGATCAGCCCCAGCATTTT.

This clonotype has only a few counts. The chain uses TRBV6-2 or TRBV6-3 and TRBJ2-3; no definite D call. Germline CDR1 and CDR2: MNHEY and SVGEGT. V was trimmed by 2 bases and J by 3 bases, leaving 6 bases between them. The CDR3 covers 13 residues. The CDR3, as DNA: TGTGCCAGCAGTTACGTGAATACAGATACGCAGTATTTT. Translating it yields CASSYVNTDTQYF.